One sample yielded the 26 T cell receptor beta chains listed below, sequenced in a study of glioma-infiltrating T cells. The iRepertoire nested amplicon-rescue multiplex PCR amplified TCR alpha and beta CDR3s from RNA. TCRdb independently ran MiXCR on the multiplex PCR reads; one entry per CDR3 protein. The profile shows under 200,000 distinct CDR3 sequences, over 40% of them singletons. Sequenced input: glioma tissue, nonneoplastic brain tissue, or PBMCs (not recorded which). The receptors come from a human donor with low-grade glioma or glioblastoma, undergoing nonglioma brain surgery, or in good health (not recorded which).

The chain joins TRBV2 to TRBJ2-1; D is perhaps TRBD1 (6 bases). The CDR3 is made up of 17 amino acids. V was shortened by 3 bases and J by 4 bases, with 19 bases between the two germline ends. Germline CDR1 SNHLY, CDR2 FYNNEI. In DNA form, the CDR3 reads TGTGCCAGCAGTGAGCAGGGGCCGTCCAAGACTTACAATGAGCAGTTCTTC. This encodes CASSEQGPSKTYNEQFF. Using reference TRBV2 and TRBJ2-1 for the parts outside the CDR3, the full variable domain is EPEVTQTPSHQVTQMGQEVILRCVPISNHLYFYWYRQILGQKVEFLVSFYNNEISEKSEIFDDQFSVERPDGSNFTLKIRSTKLEDSAMYFCASSEQGPSKTYNEQFFGPGTRLTVL.

This CDR3 is CASSLSRVQETQYF. The CDR3 DNA reads TGTGCCAGCAGCTTATCTCGGGTCCAAGAGACCCAGTACTTC. The chain carries TRBV7-2 and TRBJ2-5; no firm D call. This CDR3 has 14 amino acids. V was pared by 2 bases and J by 1 base, with 8 bases between. Germline CDR1 and CDR2: SGHTA and FQGNSA. The complete variable domain, with remaining parts taken from reference TRBV7-2 and TRBJ2-5, reads GAGVSQSPSNKVTEKGKDVELRCDPISGHTALYWYRQSLGQGLEFLIYFQGNSAPDKSGLPSDRFSAERTGGSVSTLTIQRTQQEDSAVYLCASSLSRVQETQYFGPGTRLLVL.

The V call is TRBV12-3 or TRBV12-4, the J call TRBJ2-1; unclear D gene. V lost 5 bases and J lost 3, with 14 bases in between. The CDR3 is made up of 15 amino acids. CDR3 in DNA: TGTGCCAGCAGTCTCGATAGGGCCTTCTACAATGAGCAGTTCTTC. This sequence encodes CASSLDRAFYNEQFF.

A few counts support this clonotype. One base away lies a much larger clone, so this may be a sequencing read error. The chain is built from TRBV15 and TRBJ2-1; the D is unclear. This CDR3 region has 12 residues. Germline V gene sequence: CDR1 LNHNV, CDR2 YYDKDF (reference sequence). In DNA form, the CDR3 reads TGTGCCACCAGCGGATCTCACAATGAGCGGTTCTTC. Its protein is CATSGSHNERFF.

Many counts were recorded for this clonotype. The V call is TRBV6-1, the J call TRBJ1-1; D not certain. V was pared by 8 bases and J by 4 bases, with 14 bases between. Germline CDR1 and CDR2: MNHNS and SASEGT. This CDR3 has 13 residues. DNA of the CDR3: TGTGCCAGCGAAAGGGAAGCGGGCACTGAAGCTTTCTTT. This sequence encodes CASEREAGTEAFF.

This clonotype appeared a few times. The V call is TRBV7-2, the J call TRBJ2-7, with D tentatively TRBD2 (6 bases). The CDR3 is made up of 16 amino acids. Trimming cost V 1 base and J 5 bases, with 18 bases left between them. Germline V gene lookup returns CDR1 SGHTA and CDR2 FQGNSA. Here the CDR3 reads CASSLDGDAGIDEQYF. CDR3 sequence (DNA): TGTGCCAGCAGCTTAGACGGTGACGCGGGAATCGACGAGCAGTACTTC.

J is TRBJ1-3 and V is TRBV3-1, with 9 bases aligning to TRBD1. CDR1 and CDR2 from the germline V gene are LGHDT and YNNKEL (reference sequence). The junction had 11 bases not matched to a gene; V was cut back by 4 bases and J by 4 bases. The CDR3 is 17 residues long. For the CDR3, the DNA is TGTGCCAGCAGCCCTCGGCAGGGACAGGGATACGGAAACACCATATATTTT. This translates into CASSPRQGQGYGNTIYF.

This clonotype has only a few counts. The chain links TRBV10-3 to TRBJ2-7; 8 nucleotides line up with TRBD1. V trimming: 5 bases; J trimming: 6 bases; junction bases outside the gene matches: 12. This CDR3 has 15 amino acids. Looked up from germline, CDR1 is ENHRY and CDR2 is SYGVKD. The chain's CDR3 is CAISTTPNRGTEQYF. The CDR3 nucleotides are TGTGCCATCAGTACTACCCCGAACAGGGGGACCGAGCAGTACTTC.

This clonotype has at least ten counts. The chain employs TRBV6-1 and TRBJ1-2; no clear D gene. The CDR3 length is 12 residues. Germline V lookup: CDR1 MNHNS, CDR2 SASEGT. V was shortened by 8 bases and J by 5 bases, with 12 bases between the two germline ends. CDR3 sequence: CASSQAGYGYTF. CDR3 in DNA: TGTGCCAGCTCGCAGGCGGGTTATGGCTACACCTTC.

This clonotype was seen a handful of times. The chain recombines TRBV12-3 or TRBV12-4 with TRBJ1-1, with a weak D call TRBD1 (5 bases). V lost 8 bases, J lost 0 bases, and 13 bases lay in between. The CDR3 runs 14 residues. The CDR3 DNA is TGTGCCAGCGAATTGGGACTCCTGAACACTGAAGCTTTCTTT. Translating gives CASELGLLNTEAFF.

This clonotype came up many times. The V gene is TRBV6-1, the J gene TRBJ2-7, with 7 positions matching TRBD1. V was clipped by 6 bases and J by 3 bases; unmatched bases: 5. Germline values: CDR1 MNHNS, CDR2 SASEGT. CDR3 length: 13 amino acids. As DNA, the CDR3 is TGTGCCAGCAGGCCGGGACAGATCTACGAGCAGTACTTC. Translating it yields CASRPGQIYEQYF.

This clonotype occurred once. The chain couples TRBV28 to TRBJ2-1, with D tentatively TRBD2 (6 bases). Germline V gene lookup returns CDR1 MDHEN and CDR2 SYDVKM. The CDR3 has 14 residues. Trimming took 4 bases from V and 8 from J, leaving 15 bases between them. CDR3 sequence (DNA): TGTGCCAGCAGTTCCCTCACGGGGGTCTATGAGCAGTTCTTC. It translates to CASSSLTGVYEQFF.

This clonotype has a count of ten or more. J is TRBJ2-1 and V is TRBV2; D perhaps matches TRBD2 (6 bases). The CDR3 is made up of 13 amino acids. The germline V gene has CDR1 SNHLY and CDR2 FYNNEI. The V and J ends lost 4 bases and 7 bases respectively, with 11 bases between them. The CDR3 reads CASSVLEGNEQFF. The CDR3 nucleotides read TGTGCCAGCAGTGTTTTGGAGGGAAATGAGCAGTTCTTC.

This clonotype was found many times. The V call is TRBV27, the J call TRBJ2-1; D may be TRBD2 (5 bases). Germline V CDR1 and CDR2: MNHEY, SMNVEV (reference sequence). This CDR3 region has 17 residues. Trimming removed 6 bases at V and 1 base at J, with 19 bases between. The CDR3 reads CASSPRPGNPSYNEQFF. For the CDR3, the DNA is TGTGCCAGCAGCCCCCGACCCGGGAATCCGTCCTACAATGAGCAGTTCTTC.

As concerns this clonotype: A read error may be the cause here, since a much bigger clone is one base away. V is TRBV28 and J is TRBJ1-5; D gene unclear. CDR3 length: 16 residues. From germline, CDR1 is MDHEN and CDR2 SYDVKM. V shed 3 bases and J shed 2 bases, with 14 bases lying between them. CDR3 nucleotide sequence: TGTGCCAGCAGTTTCTCTCAGCCTAAACGCAATCAGCCCCAGCATTTT. Translation: CASSFSQPKRNQPQHF.

This clonotype was seen just once. This sequence may be a read error, since a much larger clone differs from it by one base. The chain carries TRBV4-1 and TRBJ1-1; D remains unclear. The CDR3 spans 14 residues. CDR1 is MGHRA, CDR2 YSYEKL, per germline. The CDR3 here is CASRQDPQDTEAFF. The CDR3 DNA is TGCGCCAGCAGGCAAGATCCGCAGGACACTGAAGCTTTCTTT.

In regard to this clonotype: One base away lies a much larger clone, so this may be a sequencing read error. The rearrangement uses TRBV29-1 and TRBJ2-1, with D tentatively TRBD2 (6 bases). Trimming pared 7 bases from V and 4 bases from J, leaving 11 bases between. The CDR3 runs 12 residues. Germline V gene data show CDR1 as SQVTM and CDR2 as ANQGSEA. CDR3 in DNA: TGCAGCGGACGTGGGACTTACAATGAGCAGTTCTTC. Encoded protein: CSGRGTYNEQFF.

This clonotype was observed a handful of times. A clone one base away is much larger, so this may be a read error. J is TRBJ2-3 and V is TRBV27, with D maybe TRBD2 (6 bases). Germline assignment: CDR1 MNHEY and CDR2 SMNVEV (reference sequence). This CDR3 spans 14 amino acids. Trimming pared 9 bases from V and 3 bases from J, leaving 16 bases between. For the CDR3, the DNA is TGTGCCAGAGGCCATTCGGGGGATACAGATACGCAGTATTTT. Translation: CARGHSGDTDTQYF.

Of note for this clonotype: No conserved phenylalanine or tryptophan is present at the end of the CDR3, so a read error is the likely explanation. V usage is TRBV20-1 and J usage is TRBJ2-7; 7 bases are shared with TRBD1. The CDR3 is 14 amino acids. The germline gives CDR1 DFQATT, CDR2 SNEGSKA (reference sequence). Germline trimming cut 8 bases from V and 2 bases from J; bases unmatched to any gene: 12. CDR3 nucleotides: TGCAGTACATCGACAGGGATAGGCACCTACGAGCAGTACTCC. This gives the protein CSTSTGIGTYEQYS.

This clonotype has ten or more counts. The genes are TRBV20-1 and TRBJ2-5; tentative D call: TRBD1 (6 bases). The germline gives CDR1 DFQATT, CDR2 SNEGSKA (reference sequence). This CDR3 is 11 amino acids long. CDR3 sequence: CTGQQQETQYF. The CDR3 DNA sequence: TGCACAGGACAGCAACAAGAGACCCAGTACTTC.

V and J are TRBV9 and TRBJ1-5, with 10 bases fitting TRBD1. V shed 8 bases and J 1 base; nucleotides not matched to a gene: 12. Germline V gene lookup returns CDR1 SGDLS and CDR2 YYNGEE. CDR3 length: 17 residues. For the CDR3, the DNA is TGTGCCAGAAGCCCCGGGACAGGGGAGAGAAGCAATCAGCCCCAGCATTTT. Its translation: CARSPGTGERSNQPQHF.

This clonotype was found once. The chain uses TRBV10-3 and TRBJ2-1; 14 bases line up with TRBD2. The germline V gene encodes CDR1 ENHRY and CDR2 SYGVKD. The CDR3 is 19 residues long. V dropped 2 bases and J dropped 3; count of bases not matched to a gene: 9. CDR3 in amino acids: CAISELTGTSGSYYNEQFF. The CDR3 DNA follows: TGTGCCATCAGTGAGCTCACCGGGACTAGCGGGAGTTACTACAATGAGCAGTTCTTC.

The genes are TRBV2 and TRBJ2-7, with 8 bases matching TRBD2. The CDR3 length is 12 residues. Germline values: CDR1 SNHLY, CDR2 FYNNEI. The CDR3 DNA sequence: TGTTCCACCCAGCGGGAGCCCTACGAGCAGTACTTC. Translating gives CSTQREPYEQYF.

Only one count was recorded for this clonotype. Sequence at one end of the junction differs from germline and may be a read error. The chain links TRBV28 to TRBJ1-1; the match to TRBD1 covers 7 bases. The CDR3 length is 14 residues. Germline CDR1 and CDR2: MDHEN and SYDVKM. CDR3 sequence reads: CASILGQEDTEAFF. The CDR3 bases are TGTGCCAGCATCCTTGGACAGGAGGACACTGAAGCTTTCTTC.

On this clonotype: A clone one base away is much larger, so this may be a read error. This chain uses TRBV29-1 with TRBJ1-1, with 9 positions matching TRBD1. CDR3 length: 12 residues. V lost 4 bases to trimming and J lost 10 bases; unmatched junction nucleotides: 7. Germline CDR1 SQVTM, CDR2 ANQGSEA. The CDR3 DNA is TGCAGCGTTGGGGACAGGGTTGGTGGAGCTTTCTTT. Residues: CSVGDRVGGAFF.

The V gene is TRBV3-1, the J gene TRBJ1-6; 7 bases are a match to TRBD1. The germline V gene encodes CDR1 LGHDT and CDR2 YNNKEL (reference sequence). J lost 7 bases, V lost 0 bases, and 6 bases had no gene match. The CDR3 covers 16 residues. CDR3 in amino acids: CASSQETRQGNSPLHF. For the CDR3, the DNA is TGTGCCAGCAGCCAAGAGACTCGACAGGGAAATTCACCCCTCCACTTT. Full variable domain (missing parts from reference TRBV3-1 and TRBJ1-6): DTAVSQTPKYLVTQMGNDKSIKCEQNLGHDTMYWYKQDSKKFLKIMFSYNNKELIINETVPNRFSPKSPDKAHLNLHINSLELGDSAVYFCASSQETRQGNSPLHFGNGTRLTVT.